This passage covers 9 T cell receptor beta chains from one sample sequenced in a study of blood T cell repertoires in COVID-19. TCRdb's copy holds only in-frame clones and misses some; the assay was immunoSEQ multiplex PCR. The sample lists 230,000 or so clones, about 88% occurring once. Sequenced material: PBMCs or T cells enriched from blood (not recorded which). These receptors were collected from a woman in her thirties who had recovered from COVID-19.

This sequence joins TRBV7-9 and TRBJ1-1; D ambiguous. Germline loops: CDR1 SEHNR, CDR2 FQNEAQ (reference sequence). V shed 3 bases and J shed 1 base, with 9 bases lying between them. The CDR3 extends over 14 amino acids. The CDR3 loop is CASSFDTQNTEAFF. CDR3 bases: TGTGCCAGCAGCTTCGACACACAGAACACTGAAGCTTTCTTT.

The chain uses TRBV19 and TRBJ1-3; 8 positions match TRBD1. Trimming took 7 bases from V and 0 from J; bases not matched to a gene: 8. CDR1 is LNHDA, CDR2 SQIVND, per germline (reference sequence). The CDR3 covers 16 residues. CDR3 nucleotide sequence: TGTGCCAGTAACACGGGACAGGCCTTCTCTGGAAACACCATATATTTT. Translation gives CASNTGQAFSGNTIYF. The full variable domain, rest sourced from reference TRBV19 and TRBJ1-3, is DGGITQSPKYLFRKEGQNVTLSCEQNLNHDAMYWYRQDPGQGLRLIYYSQIVNDFQKGDIAEGYSVSREKKESFPLTVTSAQKNPTAFYLCASNTGQAFSGNTIYFGEGSWLTVV.

As concerns this clone: The junction departs from germline at one end; a sequencing error may be responsible. The chain is built from TRBV3-1 (or the pseudogene TRBV3-2) and TRBJ2-3, with D unresolved. Germline V CDR1 and CDR2: LGHDT, YNNKEL (reference sequence). The CDR3 is 14 amino acids. The CDR3: CASSQGQGTDTQYF. Written as DNA, the CDR3 is TGTGCCAGCAGTCAAGGGCAGGGCACAGATACGCAGTATTTT.

V and J are TRBV5-1 and TRBJ1-6, with D possibly TRBD1 on 5 matching bases. Germline lookup yields CDR1 SGHRS and CDR2 YFSETQ. The CDR3 sequence is 13 residues long. V was trimmed by 0 bases and J by 10 bases, leaving 8 bases between them. CDR3 loop: CASSLEAGSPLHF. The CDR3 DNA is TGCGCCAGCAGCTTGGAAGCAGGGTCACCCCTCCACTTT.

Concerning this clone itself: Within the sample, other DNA sequences also encode this same CDR3. J is TRBJ2-3 and V is TRBV7-9; no definite D call. The germline CDR1 and CDR2 sequences are SEHNR and FQNEAQ (reference sequence). The V end was cut by 8 bases, the J end by 2 bases, with 8 bases between. The CDR3 consists of 12 residues. CDR3 DNA sequence: TGTGCCAGCTCCCCTTCCACAGATACGCAGTATTTT. Its protein product is CASSPSTDTQYF.

The chain combines TRBV20-1 with TRBJ1-1, with D unresolved. Looked up from germline, CDR1 is DFQATT and CDR2 is SNEGSKA (reference sequence). V lost 3 bases and J 7 bases, leaving 9 bases between the germline ends. The CDR3 runs to 11 residues. The chain's CDR3 is CSASALSEAFF. As DNA, the CDR3 is TGCAGTGCTAGTGCCCTTAGTGAAGCTTTCTTT.

The chain is built from TRBV9 and TRBJ2-7; TRBD2 agrees at 8 bases. J gave up 0 bases and V 4 bases, and 18 bases lay outside the gene matches. Germline-derived CDR1 and CDR2 are SGDLS and YYNGEE. This CDR3 is built from 19 residues. Here the CDR3 reads CASSPQRGRTGGPSYEQYF. CDR3 nucleotide sequence: TGTGCCAGCAGCCCCCAGCGGGGGAGAACGGGCGGGCCCTCCTACGAGCAGTACTTC. The whole variable domain, remainder taken from reference TRBV9 and TRBJ2-7, is DSGVTQTPKHLITATGQRVTLRCSPRSGDLSVYWYQQSLDQGLQFLIQYYNGEERAKGNILERFSAQQFPDLHSELNLSSLELGDSALYFCASSPQRGRTGGPSYEQYFGPGTRLTVT.

The chain has TRBV7-7 and TRBJ2-2; TRBD2 might be the D (6 bases). V lost 1 base, J lost 4 bases, and 13 bases lay in between. This CDR3 has 16 amino acids. Germline assignment: CDR1 SSHAT and CDR2 FNYEAQ (reference sequence). The CDR3 loop is CASSLDQGGVTGELFF. CDR3 bases: TGTGCCAGCAGCTTAGATCAAGGAGGGGTCACCGGGGAGCTGTTTTTT.

J is TRBJ1-2 and V is TRBV9; TRBD1 matches at 7 bases. V trimming: 2 bases; J trimming: 4 bases; junction bases outside the gene matches: 2. In germline, CDR1 is SGDLS, CDR2 YYNGEE. CDR3 length: 13 residues. Here the CDR3 reads CASSVTGAYGYTF. In DNA, the CDR3 is TGTGCCAGCAGCGTCACAGGGGCCTATGGCTACACCTTC.